Presented here are 15 T cell receptor beta chains from one specimen sequenced in a study of CD8+ T cells in alopecia areata. Specified treatment: oral pan-JAK inhibitor, 5-10 mg twice daily. Extracted RNA was reverse transcribed into cDNA, the sequencing template. Sequencing was performed with immunoSEQ multiplex PCR; in TCRdb, only in-frame clones are kept and a portion is missing. Of 150,000 to 200,000 clones listed, roughly 50% are singletons. The material sequenced was CD4+ T cells sorted from blood, taken between weeks 55 and 65, from a patient treated with tofacitinib. The origin of the receptors is a human donor with alopecia areata.

The V and J genes are TRBV2 and TRBJ2-3, with 7 bases identical to TRBD2. V dropped 8 bases and J dropped 2; count of bases not matched to a gene: 13. Per the germline V gene, CDR1 is SNHLY and CDR2 is FYNNEI. The CDR3 extends over 16 amino acids. CDR3 residues: CASGLVSSGSTDTQYF. The CDR3 nucleotides are TGTGCCAGCGGACTAGTCTCTAGCGGTTCCACAGATACGCAGTATTTT.

The chain employs TRBV29-1 and TRBJ1-1; D remains unclear. There are 13 residues in the CDR3. Trimming took off 5 bases at V and 1 base at J, with 11 bases between the two ends. The germline V gene encodes CDR1 SQVTM and CDR2 ANQGSEA. CDR3 bases: TGCAGCGTTTCCTTGTATCCGAACACTGAAGCTTTCTTT. It specifies CSVSLYPNTEAFF.

The V and J genes are TRBV20-1 and TRBJ1-2; D is unclear. Germline CDR1 is DFQATT and CDR2 is SNEGSKA (reference sequence). Trimming removed 6 bases from V and 3 bases from J, with 8 bases in between. The CDR3 is made up of 11 amino acids. Written as DNA, the CDR3 is TGCAGTGCGGTTCAGGACTATGGCTACACCTTC. Protein sequence: CSAVQDYGYTF.

J is TRBJ2-7 and V is TRBV6-5; D unresolved. Germline V CDR1 and CDR2: MNHEY, SVGAGI. This CDR3 spans 12 amino acids. Between the trimmed V and J ends, which lost 7 bases and 4 bases, there was a span of 11 bases. The CDR3 reads CASKSPAYEQYF. The DNA for the CDR3 is TGTGCCAGCAAAAGTCCGGCATACGAGCAGTACTTC.

Only one count was recorded for this clone. The chain joins TRBV7-8 to TRBJ2-7; TRBD2 is a possible D gene (5 bases). Germline CDR1 reads SGHVS; CDR2 reads FQNEAQ. CDR3 length: 15 amino acids. The V end lost 4 bases, the J end lost 0 bases, and 13 bases lay between the germline ends. The CDR3 loop is CASSSRGGFSYEQYF. The CDR3, as DNA: TGTGCCAGCAGCTCAAGAGGAGGATTCTCCTACGAGCAGTACTTC.

The CDR3 sequence is CAWTGDNTEAFF. The CDR3 DNA sequence: TGTGCCTGGACAGGGGATAACACTGAAGCTTTCTTT. The chain uses TRBV30 and TRBJ1-1; perhaps TRBD1 as D (6 bases). Germline V lookup: CDR1 GTSNPN, CDR2 SVGIG (reference sequence). Trimming removed 4 bases at V and 2 bases at J, with 8 bases between. The CDR3 length is 12 residues.

The V and J genes are TRBV27 and TRBJ2-5, with TRBD1 identical over 9 bases. With V trimmed by 3 bases and J by 4 bases, 3 bases remained unmatched. Germline CDR1 is MNHEY and CDR2 is SMNVEV (reference sequence). The CDR3 runs 14 residues. CDR3 loop: CASSFPGQGETQYF. The CDR3 DNA reads as TGTGCCAGCAGTTTCCCGGGACAGGGAGAGACCCAGTACTTC.

The table lists this clone with a few counts. The genes are TRBV2 and TRBJ2-1; TRBD1 agrees at 7 bases. Germline-derived CDR1 and CDR2 are SNHLY and FYNNEI. The V and J ends lost 8 bases and 6 bases, in that order; junction bases with no gene match: 10. CDR3 length equals 14 residues. The CDR3 bases are TGTGCCAGCGGGGGACAGTTAACGGGCAATGAGCAGTTCTTC. Its protein is CASGGQLTGNEQFF.

The genes are TRBV30 and TRBJ2-1; D uncertain. CDR1 and CDR2 (germline): GTSNPN, SVGIG (reference sequence). Between the trimmed V and J ends, which lost 2 bases and 6 bases, there was a span of 11 bases. This CDR3 region has 13 residues. The CDR3 loop is CAWSLGTPNEQFF. The CDR3 DNA sequence: TGTGCCTGGAGTTTGGGAACTCCCAATGAGCAGTTCTTC.

Sample share makes this clone medium-sized. This chain connects TRBV14 to TRBJ2-7; the D is unclear. V was clipped by 0 bases and J by 5 bases, with 11 bases between them. CDR3 size: 14 residues. Germline V lookup: CDR1 SGHDN, CDR2 FVKESK. CDR3 sequence (DNA): TGTGCCAGCAGCCAAGATGTTGGGTCCAACGAGCAGTACTTC. This translates into CASSQDVGSNEQYF.

This rearrangement joins TRBV4-1 to TRBJ2-7; TRBD1 agrees at 10 bases. CDR3 length: 15 residues. The J segment lost 2 bases and the V segment lost 0 bases, leaving 1 base of the junction unmatched. Germline V gives CDR1 MGHRA, CDR2 YSYEKL. The CDR3 spells CASSQEGTGAYEQYF. The CDR3 DNA is TGCGCCAGCAGCCAAGAAGGGACAGGGGCCTACGAGCAGTACTTC.

A few counts support this clone. V and J are TRBV29-1 and TRBJ1-4, with 7 positions matching TRBD1. Germline assignment: CDR1 SQVTM and CDR2 ANQGSEA. The CDR3 has 12 residues. Unmatched junction bases numbered 3, after V lost 7 bases and J lost 4 bases. Here the CDR3 reads CSGGQNNEKLFF. The CDR3 DNA follows: TGCAGCGGGGGACAGAATAATGAAAAACTGTTTTTT.

This clone occurred a few times. The chain employs TRBV29-1 and TRBJ1-1; D might be TRBD1 (5 bases). The CDR3 loop spans 13 amino acids. V was pared by 8 bases and J by 1 base, with 14 bases between. Per the germline V gene, CDR1 is SQVTM and CDR2 is ANQGSEA. The CDR3 loop reads CSYTRQQNTEAFF. CDR3 DNA: TGCAGCTACACAAGACAGCAGAACACTGAAGCTTTCTTT.

This clone was seen more than once but under ten times. The chain combines TRBV15 with TRBJ1-6; a weak D match, TRBD1 (5 bases). The CDR3 length is 12 residues. Germline CDR1 reads LNHNV; CDR2 reads YYDKDF (reference sequence). Trimming cost V 3 bases and J 11 bases, with 8 bases left between them. CDR3 nucleotide sequence: TGTGCCACCAGCAGGCCGGGGGCACCCCTCCACTTT. Translated, it gives CATSRPGAPLHF.

V gene TRBV5-1 combines with J gene TRBJ1-2; 10 nucleotides agree with TRBD1. Losses at the gene ends were 4 bases for V and 4 bases for J; bases not matched to a gene: 4. CDR3 length equals 14 residues. Germline V gene lookup returns CDR1 SGHRS and CDR2 YFSETQ. The CDR3 DNA sequence: TGCGCCAGCAGCCCAGGACAGGGGGGCTATGGCTACACCTTC. Translating gives CASSPGQGGYGYTF.